The rows below give T cell receptor beta chains drawn from one sample of a study of metastatic and nonmetastatic thyroid tumors. TCRdb re-analyzed the PCR reads using MiXCR. The sample gives about 7,000 clones, approximately 20% of which show up once; 24% is in the top ten. Material for sequencing was adjacent normal tissue. These receptors came from a male donor with papillary thyroid cancer or a benign thyroid nodule (not recorded which). Some clones in this sample may be carry-over from other donors' samples. CDR3s include the opening cysteine and the closing phenylalanine or tryptophan. D genes are given only for firm matches. Part of the rows lack a size; the others show once, few, many or a class for expanded clones.

D | J | size | V | CDR3 | DNA
NA | TRBJ2-3 | few | TRBV28 | CASSLPSGHTDTQYF | TGTGCCAGCAGTTTACCCTCGGGTCACACAGATACGCAGTATTTT
NA | TRBJ2-1 | NA | TRBV2 | CAIFDSAYNEQFF | TGTGCCATCTTCGACAGTGCATACAATGAGCAGTTCTTC
TRBD1 | TRBJ2-5 | NA | TRBV7-9 | CASSPGGGRETQYF | TGTGCCAGCAGCCCAGGGGGTGGGCGAGAGACCCAGTACTTC
NA | TRBJ2-1 | many | TRBV2 | CASSGTPREQFF | TGTGCCAGCAGTGGGACTCCCCGGGAGCAGTTCTTC
NA | TRBJ2-2 | many | TRBV27 | CASSLSHGELFF | TGTGCCAGCAGTTTATCGCACGGGGAGCTGTTTTTT
NA | TRBJ2-3 | few | TRBV12-3/TRBV12-4 | CASSLVGSGTDTQYF | TGTGCCAGCAGTTTGGTCGGTAGCGGCACAGATACGCAGTATTTT
TRBD2 | TRBJ2-1 | few | TRBV19 | CASSHTGLADYNEQFF | TGTGCCAGTAGCCATACGGGACTAGCGGACTACAATGAGCAGTTCTTC
TRBD2 | TRBJ2-5 | NA | TRBV4-1 | CASSRWAGEGETQYF | TGCGCCAGCAGCCGGTGGGCGGGAGAAGGAGAGACCCAGTACTTC
TRBD2 | TRBJ2-1 | NA | TRBV6-5 | CASSYSGIAGGDNEQFF | TGTGCCAGCAGTTACTCGGGAATAGCGGGAGGAGATAATGAGCAGTTCTTC
NA | TRBJ2-7 | NA | TRBV5-1 | CASSGARGYEQCF | TGCGCCAGCTCAGGGGCGAGGGGTTACGAGCAGTGCTTC
TRBD2 | TRBJ2-1 | few | TRBV9 | CASSRGEISNEQFF | TGTGCCAGCAGTCGGGGGGAGATCAGCAATGAGCAGTTCTTC
TRBD1 | TRBJ1-6 | medium-sized | TRBV6-6 | CASSYRGRDSPLHF | TGTGCCAGCAGTTACAGGGGGCGGGATTCACCCCTCCACTTT
NA | TRBJ2-7 | medium-sized | TRBV20-1 | CSASPPRGTGYEQYF | TGCAGTGCTAGTCCCCCCCGGGGAACGGGCTACGAGCAGTACTTC
NA | TRBJ1-1 | many | TRBV20-1 | CSASTVATEAFF | TGCAGTGCTAGTACGGTCGCCACTGAAGCTTTCTTT
TRBD1 | TRBJ1-1 | NA | TRBV20-1 | CSALQGTEAFF | TGCAGTGCTTTACAGGGGACCGAAGCTTTCTTT
TRBD2 | TRBJ2-7 | NA | TRBV11-2 | CASSFSGALDQQYF | TGTGCCAGCAGCTTTAGCGGGGCGCTGGATCAGCAGTACTTC
TRBD2 | TRBJ2-1 | many | TRBV6-1 | CANSEPGLAFPGEQFF | TGTGCCAACAGTGAACCAGGACTAGCATTCCCGGGTGAGCAGTTCTTC
NA | TRBJ1-1 | medium-sized | TRBV7-9 | CATVRELLDTEAFF | TGTGCCACCGTCAGGGAGCTTCTGGACACTGAAGCTTTCTTT
TRBD1 | TRBJ1-5 | NA | TRBV10-1 | CASSESGQGGGQPQHF | TGCGCCAGCAGTGAGTCGGGACAGGGGGGAGGTCAGCCCCAGCATTTT
TRBD1 | TRBJ2-1 | NA | TRBV2 | CASSAEDRGYNEQFF | TGTGCCAGCAGTGCCGAGGACAGGGGGTACAATGAGCAGTTCTTC
NA | TRBJ1-2 | few | TRBV28 | CASSPRDNSGYTF | TGTGCCAGCAGTCCTCGGGACAATTCAGGCTACACCTTC
TRBD2 | TRBJ2-1 | many | TRBV2 | CASSELAGSYNEQFF | TGTGCCAGCAGTGAACTAGCGGGCTCCTACAATGAGCAGTTCTTC
NA | TRBJ1-1 | NA | TRBV4-2 | CASSKGGGVTEAFF | TGTGCCAGCAGCAAAGGAGGGGGAGTCACTGAAGCTTTCTTT
NA | TRBJ1-5 | few | TRBV12-3/TRBV12-4 | CASSKTYNQPQHF | TGTGCCAGCAGTAAAACCTACAATCAGCCCCAGCATTTT
NA | TRBJ1-2 | medium-sized | TRBV27 | CASRGTVFGDYGYTF | TGTGCCAGCAGAGGTACGGTGTTCGGTGACTATGGCTACACCTTC
NA | TRBJ2-1 | NA | TRBV7-2 | CASSLRLHNEQFF | TGTGCCAGCAGCTTGAGACTACACAATGAGCAGTTCTTC
NA | TRBJ1-5 | medium-sized | TRBV2 | CASSEVITNQPQHF | TGTGCCAGCAGTGAAGTTATAACTAATCAGCCCCAGCATTTT
TRBD2 | TRBJ2-5 | medium-sized | TRBV5-1 | CASSSQTSGRETQYF | TGCGCCAGCAGCTCCCAGACTAGCGGGAGGGAGACCCAGTACTTC
TRBD1 | TRBJ1-5 | few | TRBV27 | CASSPRTGGQPQHF | TGTGCCAGCAGTCCTCGGACAGGGGGGCAGCCCCAGCATTTT
NA | TRBJ2-5 | few | TRBV2 | CASIQDIGETQYF | TGTGCCAGCATTCAGGATATCGGAGAGACCCAGTACTTC
NA | TRBJ2-5 | medium-sized | TRBV28 | CASSPRNRAEETQYF | TGTGCCAGCAGTCCCCGGAACAGGGCCGAAGAGACCCAGTACTTC
TRBD2 | TRBJ2-7 | NA | TRBV6-2/TRBV6-3 | CASTRGGLAGAYEQYF | TGTGCCAGCACTAGGGGGGGACTAGCGGGAGCCTACGAGCAGTACTTC
TRBD1 | TRBJ2-7 | medium-sized | TRBV20-1 | CSARPTGGNEQYF | TGCAGTGCTAGGCCGACAGGGGGCAACGAGCAGTACTTC
NA | TRBJ2-7 | many | TRBV18 | CASSPGSPYEQYF | TGTGCCAGCTCTCCAGGCAGTCCCTACGAGCAGTACTTC
TRBD2 | TRBJ2-7 | NA | TRBV7-2 | CASSLTGGLAGANEQYF | TGTGCCAGCAGCTTAACGGGGGGACTAGCGGGAGCGAACGAGCAGTACTTC
NA | TRBJ1-2 | medium-sized | TRBV20-1 | CSARNRDRAYYGYTF | TGCAGTGCTAGAAATCGGGATCGGGCGTACTATGGCTACACCTTC
NA | TRBJ1-2 | NA | TRBV5-1 | CASSLGTARYGYTF | TGCGCCAGCAGCCTGGGGACCGCACGCTATGGCTACACCTTC
NA | TRBJ2-5 | medium-sized | TRBV10-3 | CAISPELAPRGTQYF | TGTGCCATCAGTCCGGAACTAGCACCCAGGGGGACCCAGTACTTC
NA | TRBJ2-3 | few | TRBV24-1 | CATSGSGYADTQYF | TGTGCCACCAGTGGATCTGGATACGCAGATACGCAGTATTTT
TRBD1 | TRBJ1-4 | NA | TRBV5-4 | CASSANRGLVKLSF | TGTGCCAGCAGCGCGAACAGGGGGCTTGTAAAACTGTCTTTT
NA | TRBJ1-2 | many | TRBV6-5 | CASSYGQGIDGYTF | TGTGCCAGCAGTTACGGGCAGGGGATAGATGGCTACACCTTC
TRBD2 | TRBJ2-1 | many | TRBV20-1 | CSAPGPSGNNEQFF | TGCAGTGCCCCGGGGCCTAGCGGGAACAATGAGCAGTTCTTC
TRBD2 | TRBJ2-1 | few | TRBV20-1 | CSAPLAGGRLEQFF | TGCAGTGCCCCCCTTGCGGGGGGGCGTCTTGAGCAGTTCTTC
NA | TRBJ2-7 | NA | TRBV19 | CAAGTYEQYF | TGTGCCGCGGGTACATACGAGCAGTACTTC
TRBD1 | TRBJ2-5 | NA | TRBV7-2 | CASSLAGTGEETQYF | TGTGCCAGCAGCCTCGCCGGGACAGGGGAGGAGACCCAGTACTTC
NA | TRBJ1-5 | medium-sized | TRBV12-3/TRBV12-4 | CASSPRGRAVENQPQHF | TGTGCCAGCAGTCCCCGGGGGCGGGCAGTCGAAAATCAGCCCCAGCATTTT
NA | TRBJ2-3 | once | TRBV20-1 | CSARDMTGDTQYF | TGCAGTGCTAGAGATATGACGGGAGATACGCAGTATTTT
TRBD1 | TRBJ1-4 | NA | TRBV2 | CASSVDRGQEKLFF | TGTGCCAGCAGTGTGGACAGGGGGCAAGAAAAACTGTTTTTT
TRBD1 | TRBJ2-1 | NA | TRBV11-3 | CASSIRTGVNEQFF | TGTGCCAGCAGCATTCGGACAGGGGTGAATGAGCAGTTCTTC
TRBD1 | TRBJ2-7 | NA | TRBV28 | CASSLADRGLGEQYF | TGTGCCAGCAGTCTGGCAGACAGGGGGCTTGGCGAGCAGTACTTC
NA | TRBJ2-1 | large | TRBV6-1 | CASSEWRAGYNEQFF | TGTGCCAGCAGTGAGTGGAGGGCCGGGTACAATGAGCAGTTCTTC
NA | TRBJ2-1 | many | TRBV19 | CASNAGVWDEQFF | TGTGCCAGCAATGCAGGGGTTTGGGATGAGCAGTTCTTC